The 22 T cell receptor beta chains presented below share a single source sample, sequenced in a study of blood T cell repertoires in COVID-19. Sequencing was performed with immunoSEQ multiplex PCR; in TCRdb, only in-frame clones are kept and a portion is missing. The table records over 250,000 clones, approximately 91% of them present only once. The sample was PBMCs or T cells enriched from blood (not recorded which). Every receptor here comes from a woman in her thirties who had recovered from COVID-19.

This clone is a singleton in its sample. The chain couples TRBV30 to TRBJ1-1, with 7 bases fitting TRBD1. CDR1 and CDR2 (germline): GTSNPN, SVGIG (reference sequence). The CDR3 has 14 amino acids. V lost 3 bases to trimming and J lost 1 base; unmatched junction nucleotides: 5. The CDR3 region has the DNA TGTGCCTGGAGGGTTGACAGGGAGAACACTGAAGCTTTCTTT. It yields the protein CAWRVDRENTEAFF.

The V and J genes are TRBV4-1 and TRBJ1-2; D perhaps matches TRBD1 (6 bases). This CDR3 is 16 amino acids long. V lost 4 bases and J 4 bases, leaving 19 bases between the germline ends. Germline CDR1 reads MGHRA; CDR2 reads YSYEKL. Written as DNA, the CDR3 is TGCGCCAGCAGCCTCCGGACGGGCGGGGGGCTCTATGGCTACACCTTC. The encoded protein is CASSLRTGGGLYGYTF.

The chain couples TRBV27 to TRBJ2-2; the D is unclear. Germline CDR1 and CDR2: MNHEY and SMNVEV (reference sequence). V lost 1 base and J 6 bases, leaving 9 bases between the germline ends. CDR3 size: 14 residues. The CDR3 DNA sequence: TGTGCCAGCAGTTTATTGCTCGGTTCCGGGGAGCTGTTTTTT. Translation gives CASSLLLGSGELFF.

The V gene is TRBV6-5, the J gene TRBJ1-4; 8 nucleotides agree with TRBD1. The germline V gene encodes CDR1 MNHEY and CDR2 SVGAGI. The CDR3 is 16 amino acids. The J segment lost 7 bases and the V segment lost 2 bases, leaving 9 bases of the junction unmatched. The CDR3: CASSYGGRGRIEKLFF. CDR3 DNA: TGTGCCAGCAGTTACGGTGGCAGGGGGCGAATTGAAAAACTGTTTTTT.

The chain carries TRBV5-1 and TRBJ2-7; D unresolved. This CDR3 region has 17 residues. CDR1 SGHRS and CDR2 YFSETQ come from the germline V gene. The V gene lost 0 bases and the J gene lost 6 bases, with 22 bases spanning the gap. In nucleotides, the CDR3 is TGCGCCAGCAGCTTGGAAGGAATAAGAGCAGAAGCAGGCGAGCAGTACTTC. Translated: CASSLEGIRAEAGEQYF. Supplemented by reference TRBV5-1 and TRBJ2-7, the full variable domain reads KAGVTQTPRYLIKTRGQQVTLSCSPISGHRSVSWYQQTPGQGLQFLFEYFSETQRNKGNFPGRFSGRQFSNSRSEMNVSTLELGDSALYLCASSLEGIRAEAGEQYFGPGTRLTVT.

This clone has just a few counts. The CDR3 is CAITGQGRNQPQHF. DNA of the CDR3: TGTGCCATCACCGGACAGGGGCGTAATCAGCCCCAGCATTTT. The V gene is TRBV10-3, the J gene TRBJ1-5, with 9 bases fitting TRBD1. The germline V gene encodes CDR1 ENHRY and CDR2 SYGVKD. The CDR3 has 14 amino acids. V lost 7 bases and J lost 4; bases outside the gene matches: 5.

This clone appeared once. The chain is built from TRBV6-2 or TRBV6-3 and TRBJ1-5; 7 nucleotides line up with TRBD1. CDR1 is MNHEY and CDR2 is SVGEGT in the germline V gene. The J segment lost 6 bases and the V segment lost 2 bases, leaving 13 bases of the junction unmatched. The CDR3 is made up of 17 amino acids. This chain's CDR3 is CASSYARGAGAAQPQHF. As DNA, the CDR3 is TGTGCCAGCAGTTACGCCAGGGGGGCAGGGGCAGCTCAGCCCCAGCATTTT.

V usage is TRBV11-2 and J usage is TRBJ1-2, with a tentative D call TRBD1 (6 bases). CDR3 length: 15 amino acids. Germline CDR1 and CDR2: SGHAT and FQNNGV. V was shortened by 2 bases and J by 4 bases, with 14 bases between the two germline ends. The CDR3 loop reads CASSLLEDSFYGYTF. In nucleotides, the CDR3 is TGTGCCAGCAGCTTATTGGAGGACAGCTTCTATGGCTACACCTTC. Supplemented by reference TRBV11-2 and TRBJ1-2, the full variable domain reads EAGVAQSPRYKIIEKRQSVAFWCNPISGHATLYWYQQILGQGPKLLIQFQNNGVVDDSQLPKDRFSAERLKGVDSTLKIQPAKLEDSAVYLCASSLLEDSFYGYTFGSGTRLTVV.

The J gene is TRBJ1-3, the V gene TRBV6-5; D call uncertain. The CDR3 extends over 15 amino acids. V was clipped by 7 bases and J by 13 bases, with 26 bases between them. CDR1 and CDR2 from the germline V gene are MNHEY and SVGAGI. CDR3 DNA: TGTGCCAGCAAAGCGAGGGATGGGAGAAAAGACCTTATATATTTT. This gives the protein CASKARDGRKDLIYF.

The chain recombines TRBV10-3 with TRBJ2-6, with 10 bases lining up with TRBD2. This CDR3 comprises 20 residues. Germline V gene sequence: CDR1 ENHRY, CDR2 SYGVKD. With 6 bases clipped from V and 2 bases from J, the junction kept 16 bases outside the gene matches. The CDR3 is CAIRGGAGGPEYTGANVLTF. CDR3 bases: TGTGCCATCAGGGGGGGAGCGGGAGGGCCGGAATACACTGGGGCCAACGTCCTGACTTTC.

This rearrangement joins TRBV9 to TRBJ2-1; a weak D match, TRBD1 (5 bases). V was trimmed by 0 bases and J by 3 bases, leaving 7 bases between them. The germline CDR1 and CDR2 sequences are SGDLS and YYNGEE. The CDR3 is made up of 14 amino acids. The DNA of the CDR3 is TGTGCCAGCAGCGTAGCAGGGAACTACAATGAGCAGTTCTTC. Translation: CASSVAGNYNEQFF.

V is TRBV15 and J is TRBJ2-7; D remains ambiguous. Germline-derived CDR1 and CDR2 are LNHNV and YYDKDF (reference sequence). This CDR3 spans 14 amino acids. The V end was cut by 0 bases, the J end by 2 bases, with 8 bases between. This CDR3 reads CATSRDLRTYEQYF. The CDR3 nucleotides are TGTGCCACCAGCAGAGATTTGCGGACCTACGAGCAGTACTTC.

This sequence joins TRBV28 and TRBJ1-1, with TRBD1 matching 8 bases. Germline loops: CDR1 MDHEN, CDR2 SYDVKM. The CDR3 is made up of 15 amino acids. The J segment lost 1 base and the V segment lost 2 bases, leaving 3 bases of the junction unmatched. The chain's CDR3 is CASSLPGQGNTEAFF. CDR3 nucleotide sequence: TGTGCCAGCAGTTTACCAGGACAGGGGAACACTGAAGCTTTCTTT.

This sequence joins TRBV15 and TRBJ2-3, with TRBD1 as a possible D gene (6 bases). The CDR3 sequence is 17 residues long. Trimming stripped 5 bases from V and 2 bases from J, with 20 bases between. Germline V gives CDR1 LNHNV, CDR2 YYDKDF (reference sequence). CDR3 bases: TGTGCCACCAGCCTCCCAAGGGGGAAAGGGAACACAGATACGCAGTATTTT. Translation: CATSLPRGKGNTDTQYF.

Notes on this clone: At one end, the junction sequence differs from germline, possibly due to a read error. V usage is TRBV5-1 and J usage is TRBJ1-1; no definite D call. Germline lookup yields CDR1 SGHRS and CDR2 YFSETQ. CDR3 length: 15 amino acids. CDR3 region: CASSLASPLNSEAFF. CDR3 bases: TGCGCCAGCAGCTTGGCGAGCCCGTTGAACTCTGAAGCTTTCTTT. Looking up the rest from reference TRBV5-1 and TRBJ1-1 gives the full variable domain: KAGVTQTPRYLIKTRGQQVTLSCSPISGHRSVSWYQQTPGQGLQFLFEYFSETQRNKGNFPGRFSGRQFSNSRSEMNVSTLELGDSALYLCASSLASPLNSEAFFGQGTRLTVV.

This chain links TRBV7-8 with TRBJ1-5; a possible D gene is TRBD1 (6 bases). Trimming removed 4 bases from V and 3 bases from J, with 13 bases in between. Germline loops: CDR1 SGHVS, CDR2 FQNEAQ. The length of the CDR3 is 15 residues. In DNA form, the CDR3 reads TGTGCCAGCAGCTCCGGACAGAATACCAATCAGCCCCAGCATTTT. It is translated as CASSSGQNTNQPQHF.

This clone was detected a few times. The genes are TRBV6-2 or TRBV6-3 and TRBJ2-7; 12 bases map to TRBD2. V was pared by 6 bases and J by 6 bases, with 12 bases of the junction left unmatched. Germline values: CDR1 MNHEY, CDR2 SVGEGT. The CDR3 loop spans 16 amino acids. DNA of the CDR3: TGTGCCAGCAGCCCTGAGGATGGACTAGCGGGGCTCGAGCAGTACTTC. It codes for CASSPEDGLAGLEQYF.

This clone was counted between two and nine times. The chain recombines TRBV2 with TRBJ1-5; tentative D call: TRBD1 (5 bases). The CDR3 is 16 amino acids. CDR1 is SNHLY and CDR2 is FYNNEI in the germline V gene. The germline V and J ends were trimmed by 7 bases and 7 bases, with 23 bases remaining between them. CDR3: CASMKDRGNALQPQHF. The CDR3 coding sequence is TGTGCCAGCATGAAGGATAGGGGAAACGCATTACAGCCCCAGCATTTT.

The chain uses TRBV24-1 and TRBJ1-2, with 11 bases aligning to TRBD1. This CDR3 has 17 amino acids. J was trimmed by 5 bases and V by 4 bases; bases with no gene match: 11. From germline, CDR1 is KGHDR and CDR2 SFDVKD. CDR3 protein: CATSETSPGTGGYGYTF. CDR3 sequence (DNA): TGTGCCACCAGTGAAACTTCTCCCGGGACAGGGGGTTATGGCTACACCTTC.

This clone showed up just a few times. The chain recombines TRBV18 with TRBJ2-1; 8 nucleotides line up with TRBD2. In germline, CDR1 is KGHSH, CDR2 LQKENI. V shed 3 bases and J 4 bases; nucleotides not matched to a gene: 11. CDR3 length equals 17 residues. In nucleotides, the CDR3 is TGTGCCAGCTCACCCCTCGGGGGGGGAATACGATACAATGAGCAGTTCTTC. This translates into CASSPLGGGIRYNEQFF.

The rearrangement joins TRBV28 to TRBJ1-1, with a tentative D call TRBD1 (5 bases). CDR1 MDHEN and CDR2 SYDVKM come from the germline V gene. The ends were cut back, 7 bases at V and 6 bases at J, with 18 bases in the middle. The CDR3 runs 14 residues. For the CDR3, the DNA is TGTGCCAGCATTATGTGGGGGACTCGCGCTGAAGCTTTCTTT. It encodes CASIMWGTRAEAFF.

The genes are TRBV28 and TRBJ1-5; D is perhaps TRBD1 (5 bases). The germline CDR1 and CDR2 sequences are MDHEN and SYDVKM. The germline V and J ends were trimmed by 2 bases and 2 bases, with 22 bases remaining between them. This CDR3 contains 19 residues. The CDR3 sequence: CASSLKQRASWGGNQPQHF. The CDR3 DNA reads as TGTGCCAGCAGTTTAAAGCAGCGGGCCTCCTGGGGGGGCAATCAGCCCCAGCATTTT.